Listed below are T cell receptor beta chains from one sample, sequenced in a study of a mutant IDH1 vaccine in newly diagnosed glioma. No cognate antigen is known for these TCRs. Repertoires were generated with immunoSEQ multiplex PCR, while TCRdb's copy carries only in-frame clones and drops some. The sample includes fewer than 60,000 clones, less than 65% of them seen just once. The sample was peripheral blood mononuclear cells (PBMCs), taken from a glioma patient whose treatment included an IDH1 peptide vaccine. Receptors were obtained from a man aged 40-50 years with glioma. Some clones in this sample may be carry-over from other donors' samples. Each CDR3 is given with its conserved first and last residue. The order of the fields is clone size, D gene, J gene, V gene, CDR3 DNA, CDR3 protein. The D gene is left open where the match is weak. A row's size may be missing; if present it is once, few, many or a size class.

>-|-|TRBJ2-2|TRBV5-6
TGTGCCAGCACCCGGGGGCCCGGGGAGCTGTTTTTT
CASTRGPGELFF
>once|-|TRBJ2-7|TRBV20-1
TGCAGTGCTAGACGTTCAGACGAGCAGTACTTC
CSARRSDEQYF
>-|-|TRBJ1-1|TRBV25-1
TGTGCCAGCAGTTATGGACAGTTGAACACTGAAGCTTTCTTT
CASSYGQLNTEAFF
>-|-|TRBJ1-3|TRBV5-6
TGTGCCAGCAGCTTTGGGACAATCTCTGGAAACACCATATATTTT
CASSFGTISGNTIYF
>-|TRBD1|TRBJ1-2|TRBV6-6
TGTGCCAGCAGTTACTCCGGACAGGGAGGCTACACCTTC
CASSYSGQGGYTF
>-|-|TRBJ2-7|TRBV7-2
TGTGCCAGCAGCTCCCGCCCCGGGACGAAGAGGTCCTACGAGCAGTACTTC
CASSSRPGTKRSYEQYF
>-|TRBD2|TRBJ2-1|TRBV5-4
TGTGCCAGCAGCTTCGGGGGGGCAGCCAATGAGCAGTTCTTC
CASSFGGAANEQFF
>-|TRBD1|TRBJ2-5|TRBV6-5
TGTGCCAGCAGTTACCAAATGACAGGGGGACCCGAAACCCAGTACTTC
CASSYQMTGGPETQYF
>-|TRBD1|TRBJ1-2|TRBV2
TGTGCCAGCAGAGACAGGGGCTATGGCTACACCTTC
CASRDRGYGYTF
>-|TRBD2|TRBJ2-7|TRBV2
TGTGCCAGCAGCGCGCTCGGGGGGACCACCTACGAGCAGTACTTC
CASSALGGTTYEQYF
>once|-|TRBJ1-6|TRBV5-1
TGCGCCAGCAGCTTGTTAGGGCTGTCTAATTCACCCCTCCACTTT
CASSLLGLSNSPLHF
>once|-|TRBJ2-7|TRBV7-2
TGTGCCAGCAGCACCCTCGGGTTCGGGGCAGGTTTGGGGGAGCAGTACTTC
CASSTLGFGAGLGEQYF
>-|-|TRBJ1-2|TRBV9
TGTGCCAGCAGCGTAGACAGGGAGATTGGTCGCTACACCTTC
CASSVDREIGRYTF
>few|-|TRBJ2-1|TRBV12-5
TGTGCTAGTCATGCGGGGAAGTACAATGAGCAGTTCTTC
CASHAGKYNEQFF
>few|-|TRBJ1-2|TRBV4-2
TGTGCCAGCAGCCAACCGATCCAGGGACCGCCCGGCGGCTACACCTTC
CASSQPIQGPPGGYTF
>-|-|TRBJ2-6|TRBV19
TGTGCCAGTAGTATAAGTGGCTCTGGGGCCAACGTCCTGACTTTC
CASSISGSGANVLTF
>few|-|TRBJ1-4|TRBV30
TGTGCCTGGAGTGTAAGGTCCGGTAATGAAAAACTGTTTTTT
CAWSVRSGNEKLFF
>-|-|TRBJ2-2|TRBV27
TGTGCCAGCAGTTCCTGGACAGATACGAACACCGGGGAGCTGTTTTTT
CASSSWTDTNTGELFF
>few|-|TRBJ2-7|TRBV5-1
TGCGCCAGCAGCTTGGTAACGGGCTACGAGCAGTACTTC
CASSLVTGYEQYF
>-|TRBD1|TRBJ2-5|TRBV11-1
TGTGCCAGCAGCTCGGACAGGGGTTCGAAGACCCAGTACTTC
CASSSDRGSKTQYF
>-|-|TRBJ2-7|TRBV2
TGTGCCAGCAGTGACGAGTCCTACGAGCAGTACTTC
CASSDESYEQYF
>-|TRBD1|TRBJ2-7|TRBV4-1
TGCGCCAGCAGCCAAGGACAGGGAAGCTACGAGCAGTACTTC
CASSQGQGSYEQYF
>-|-|TRBJ2-3|TRBV7-2
TGTGCCAGCAGCTTATCCGGCGCAGATACGCAGTATTTT
CASSLSGADTQYF
>few|-|TRBJ1-1|TRBV19
TGTGCCAGTAGTCTGGGACACTCGAACACTGAAGCTTTCTTT
CASSLGHSNTEAFF
>few|TRBD2|TRBJ2-5|TRBV5-1
TGCGCCAGCGGTAGCGGGGGGATACAAGAGACCCAGTACTTC
CASGSGGIQETQYF
>-|TRBD1|TRBJ2-2|TRBV18
TGTGCCAGCTCATTCGGACAGGGAGGCCTCCCCGGGGAGCTGTTTTTT
CASSFGQGGLPGELFF
>-|-|TRBJ2-7|TRBV7-9
TGTGCCAGCAGCGGGGATGAGACTGTCCAAAACGAGCAGTACTTC
CASSGDETVQNEQYF
>-|-|TRBJ1-6|TRBV7-2
TGTGCCAGCAGCTTAGGGGTCCCAGGAGGATTTTCACCCCTCCACTTT
CASSLGVPGGFSPLHF
>-|TRBD2|TRBJ2-2|TRBV14
TGTGCCAGCAGCCGGCGGACTAGCACGGCCGGGGAGCTGTTTTTT
CASSRRTSTAGELFF
>few|-|TRBJ1-2|TRBV27
TGTGCCAGCAGGGGAGCTAACTATGGCTACACCTTC
CASRGANYGYTF
>few|-|TRBJ1-6|TRBV4-1
TGCGCCAGCAGCCCCTCTGTGAGCTCCTATAATTCACCCCTCCACTTT
CASSPSVSSYNSPLHF
>few|TRBD1|TRBJ2-5|TRBV6-5
TGTGCCAGCAGCCCATCCGGGACAGCCCCAGAGACCCAGTACTTC
CASSPSGTAPETQYF
>-|-|TRBJ1-4|TRBV27
TGTGCCAGCAGCCGTGGGGGGGGCCTTGAAAAACTGTTTTTT
CASSRGGGLEKLFF
>-|TRBD2|TRBJ2-2|TRBV5-1
TGCGCCAGCAGCTTGCTAGCGGCGAACACCGGGGAGCTGTTTTTT
CASSLLAANTGELFF
>-|-|TRBJ1-6|TRBV5-4
TGTGCCAGCAGCCTCCGGGGGGGTTCACCCCTCCACTTT
CASSLRGGSPLHF
>-|-|TRBJ1-2|TRBV12-5
TGTGCTAGTGGTTCGGGACCGAGCTATGGCTACACCTTC
CASGSGPSYGYTF
>-|TRBD1|TRBJ2-7|TRBV27
TGTGCCTCCCGACAGGGATCCTACGAGCAGTACTTC
CASRQGSYEQYF
>-|TRBD1|TRBJ1-2|TRBV10-3
TGTGCCATCAGTGTTCTAGGACAGGGGGCTGGTGGCTACACCTTC
CAISVLGQGAGGYTF